This entry lists 10 T cell receptor beta chains sequenced from one sample in a study of T cells in Graves' hyperthyroidism and ophthalmopathy. Template material for amplifying TCR beta CDR3 regions consisted of RNA transcripts. Initially, a first-round RT-PCR of the TCR CDR3 employed the HTBI primer set. Via MiXCR, TCRdb re-called the multiplex PCR reads, giving one row per CDR3 protein. The sample includes 640,000 or so distinct CDR3 sequences, roughly 14% of them seen just once. The sample was blood. The source is a woman in her thirties or forties with Graves' ophthalmopathy.

This clonotype was seen at least ten times. The rearrangement uses TRBV2 and TRBJ2-6, with a weak D call TRBD2 (5 bases). V lost 6 bases and J 4 bases, leaving 16 bases between the germline ends. The CDR3 totals 16 residues. Germline V lookup: CDR1 SNHLY, CDR2 FYNNEI. CDR3 bases: TGTGCCAGCAGCCGGGGAGTTCAGTCCGGGGCCAACGTCCTGACTTTC. Amino acids: CASSRGVQSGANVLTF.

This chain joins TRBV12-3 or TRBV12-4 and TRBJ1-3; 8 nucleotides align to TRBD1. The CDR3 is 15 residues long. Trimming took 4 bases from V and 5 from J; bases not matched to a gene: 7. The CDR3 DNA follows: TGTGCCAGCAGTTCTGAAGGACAGGGCAGAAACACCATATATTTT. Encoded protein: CASSSEGQGRNTIYF.

This clonotype was detected a few times. The rearrangement uses TRBV6-5 and TRBJ1-1; 7 bases fit TRBD1. CDR1 is MNHEY, CDR2 SVGAGI, per germline. This CDR3 region has 12 residues. Trimming removed 7 bases from V and 4 bases from J; junction bases left unmatched: 3. This CDR3 is CASINRGTEAFF. CDR3 coding DNA: TGTGCCAGCATTAACAGGGGCACTGAAGCTTTCTTT.

The table lists this clonotype with many counts. The chain links TRBV20-1 to TRBJ1-2, with D tentatively TRBD1 (6 bases). CDR1 and CDR2 (germline): DFQATT, SNEGSKA (reference sequence). The CDR3 consists of 12 residues. The V gene lost 6 bases and the J gene lost 4 bases, with 12 bases spanning the gap. The DNA of the CDR3 is TGCAGTGCCTTGGACAGCCCCTATGGCTACACCTTC. It codes for CSALDSPYGYTF.

This clonotype was recorded many times. The rearrangement joins TRBV6-1 to TRBJ1-1, with D perhaps TRBD1 (5 bases). The CDR3 runs 14 residues. CDR1 MNHNS and CDR2 SASEGT come from the germline V gene. The germline V and J ends were trimmed by 2 bases and 6 bases, with 13 bases remaining between them. CDR3 amino acids: CASSEWGPLSEAFF. The CDR3 DNA sequence: TGTGCCAGCAGTGAATGGGGCCCACTCTCTGAAGCTTTCTTT.

The J gene is TRBJ2-7, the V gene TRBV30, with D tentatively TRBD2 (5 bases). In germline, CDR1 is GTSNPN, CDR2 SVGIG (reference sequence). V dropped 0 bases and J dropped 2 bases, with 11 bases sitting between them. The CDR3 contains 14 residues. The CDR3 region is CAWSVSGGPYEQYF. The CDR3 nucleotides are TGTGCCTGGAGTGTAAGTGGCGGGCCCTACGAGCAGTACTTC.

The chain recombines TRBV6-2 or TRBV6-3 with TRBJ2-7; the match to TRBD2 covers 11 bases. This CDR3 comprises 19 residues. With 2 bases clipped from V and 6 bases from J, the junction kept 18 bases outside the gene matches. Germline lookup yields CDR1 MNHEY and CDR2 SVGEGT. DNA of the CDR3: TGTGCCAGCAGTTACCTCTTAACTAGCGGGAGTGCCCACCTATGCGAGCAGTACTTC. Its translation: CASSYLLTSGSAHLCEQYF.

The J gene is TRBJ2-7, the V gene TRBV2, with TRBD2 matching over 10 bases. CDR3 length: 16 residues. V shed 3 bases, J shed 3 bases, and the junction held 8 bases outside the gene matches. The germline V gene encodes CDR1 SNHLY and CDR2 FYNNEI. The CDR3: CASSDGLAGEIYEQYF. As DNA, the CDR3 is TGTGCCAGCAGTGATGGGCTAGCGGGAGAAATCTACGAGCAGTACTTC.

This clonotype was counted at least ten times. The chain recombines TRBV20-1 with TRBJ1-1; TRBD1 matches 7 bases. From germline, CDR1 is DFQATT and CDR2 SNEGSKA (reference sequence). CDR3 length: 13 amino acids. V lost 6 bases, J lost 1 base, and 5 bases stayed unmatched. This CDR3 reads CSANRGWNTEAFF. CDR3 DNA: TGCAGTGCGAACAGGGGATGGAACACTGAAGCTTTCTTT.

The chain employs TRBV27 and TRBJ1-2, with D unresolved. The CDR3 is made up of 14 amino acids. V was clipped by 5 bases and J by 0 bases, with 10 bases between them. Germline V gene sequence: CDR1 MNHEY, CDR2 SMNVEV (reference sequence). CDR3 loop: CASSGLAANYGYTF. The CDR3, as DNA: TGTGCCAGCAGTGGACTAGCGGCTAACTATGGCTACACCTTC.